This T cell receptor (beta chain) originates from a study of cytomegalovirus exposure and HLA in healthy donors. The CDR3 extends over 18 amino acids. V was pared by 1 base and J by 1 base, with 8 bases of the junction left unmatched. Looked up from germline, CDR1 is SEHNR and CDR2 is FQNEAQ (reference sequence). Both 60 Vbeta primers and 13 Jbeta primers went into the PCR. Profiled with immunoSEQ multiplex PCR; TCRdb holds only in-frame clones, not every one. The listing contains 75,000 to 80,000 clones. The specimen sequenced was PBMCs. The source of this sequence is a man aged 18-30 years in good health and CMV-seropositive. The chain employs TRBV7-9 and TRBJ2-1; TRBD2 agrees at 9 bases. The DNA for the CDR3 is TGTGCCAGCAGCTTAGAGGGATCCAGCGGGAGGTCCTACAATGAGCAGTTCTTC. This encodes CASSLEGSSGRSYNEQFF.